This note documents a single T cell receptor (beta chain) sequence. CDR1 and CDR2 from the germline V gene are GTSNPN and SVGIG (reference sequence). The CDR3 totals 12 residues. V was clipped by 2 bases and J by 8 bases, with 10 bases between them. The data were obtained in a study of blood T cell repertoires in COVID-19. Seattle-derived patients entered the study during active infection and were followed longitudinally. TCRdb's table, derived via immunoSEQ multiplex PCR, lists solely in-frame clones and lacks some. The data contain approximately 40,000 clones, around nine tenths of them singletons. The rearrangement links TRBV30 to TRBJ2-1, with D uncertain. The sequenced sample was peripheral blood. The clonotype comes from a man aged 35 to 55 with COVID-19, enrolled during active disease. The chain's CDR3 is CAWSRGFYEQFF. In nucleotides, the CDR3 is TGTGCCTGGAGTCGAGGATTCTATGAGCAGTTCTTC.